The present T cell receptor (beta chain) was sequenced within a study of PD-L1 blockade in urothelial cancer. Trimming removed 0 bases from V and 16 bases from J, with 16 bases in between. The CDR3 loop spans 13 amino acids. Germline V gene data show CDR1 as MNHEY and CDR2 as SVGAGI. Generated by immunoSEQ multiplex PCR, the TCRdb table keeps only in-frame clones and is missing some. This table has approximately 120,000 clones, about 82% appearing once. This clone has only a few counts. Regarding time point: peripheral blood 6 weeks after treatment start. The sample here was PBMCs, taken around atezolizumab (anti-PD-L1) treatment. The sequence derives from a man in his fifties with urothelial cancer. This chain connects TRBV6-5 to TRBJ2-1; TRBD2 might be the D (6 bases). The CDR3 region has the DNA TGTGCCAGCAGTTACTCGGAGGGACTCCCAGACTTCTTC. As protein: CASSYSEGLPDFF.